A selection of T cell receptor beta chains follows, all from one sample in a study of blood T cell repertoires in COVID-19. The method was immunoSEQ multiplex PCR; TCRdb's version includes in-frame clones alone and lacks a portion of them. The sample gives about 270,000 clones, 81% of which show up once; around 3.2% is in the top ten. Input material: peripheral blood. These receptors were taken from a woman in her sixties with active or convalescent COVID-19. CDR3s include the opening cysteine and the closing phenylalanine or tryptophan. D genes are given only for firm matches. Expanded clones are given a class, and other clones once, few, many or no size at all.

abundance	v_gene	len	d_gene	j_gene	CDR3nt	CDR3aa
NA	TRBV18	14	NA	TRBJ2-5	TGTGCCAGCTCACCGGGCCAGGGGATGGAGACCCAGTACTTC	CASSPGQGMETQYF
NA	TRBV7-9	17	NA	TRBJ1-3	TGTGCCAGCAGCTTGAAGTTTTCAGGGCCCTCTGGAAACACCATATATTTT	CASSLKFSGPSGNTIYF
NA	TRBV10-3	12	NA	TRBJ1-2	TGTGCCATCAGTGAGTCCAGGTATGGCTACACCTTC	CAISESRYGYTF
NA	TRBV6-5	11	NA	TRBJ1-1	TGTGCGGGAGGTAGATTCCCTGAAGCTTTCTTT	CAGGRFPEAFF
NA	TRBV5-4	12	NA	TRBJ2-1	TGTGCCAGCAGCTCCCGGGACAATGAGCAGTTCTTC	CASSSRDNEQFF
NA	TRBV18	17	TRBD2	TRBJ2-1	TGTGCCAGCTCACCACTAGCGGGGGCCACTCGTGTCAATGAGCAGTTCTTC	CASSPLAGATRVNEQFF
NA	TRBV5-1	17	NA	TRBJ1-6	TGCGCCAGCAGTGCCCGAGGGAGGGGCTCTAGTAATTCACCCCTCCACTTT	CASSARGRGSSNSPLHF
few	TRBV9	16	TRBD2	TRBJ2-1	TGTGCCAGCAGCGTAGACCCAGCGGGGGGGGACAATGAGCAGTTCTTC	CASSVDPAGGDNEQFF
once	TRBV18	16	NA	TRBJ1-2	TGTGCCAGCTCACCACCAGGAGGTCACGAGACGTATGGCTACACCTTC	CASSPPGGHETYGYTF
once	TRBV7-8	14	NA	TRBJ2-7	TGTGCCAGCAGCCAACAGGGTTCTCACTACGAGCAGTACTTC	CASSQQGSHYEQYF
NA	TRBV19	12	NA	TRBJ2-1	TGTGCCAGTAGGGGGGGTTACAATGAGCAGTTCTTC	CASRGGYNEQFF
NA	TRBV2	15	TRBD1	TRBJ1-5	TGTGCCAGCAGTGTGGACAGGCCTTGGGATCAGCCCCAGCATTTT	CASSVDRPWDQPQHF
NA	TRBV18	18	TRBD1	TRBJ1-5	TGTGCCAGCTCACCAGGCTGGGTCAGGGGGCCCCTTAGGCAGCCCCAGCATTTT	CASSPGWVRGPLRQPQHF
NA	TRBV9	13	NA	TRBJ1-2	TGTGCCAGCAGCGCCGGGCCGGAGGGTGGCTACACCTTC	CASSAGPEGGYTF
once	TRBV10-3	13	TRBD1	TRBJ1-2	TGTGCCATCAGTGAAGGGGACAGGGGTGGCTACACCTTC	CAISEGDRGGYTF
NA	TRBV11-2	11	NA	TRBJ2-3	TGTGCCAGCAGCTTAGGGCATACGCAGTATTTT	CASSLGHTQYF
NA	TRBV27	15	TRBD1	TRBJ1-4	TGTGCCAGCAGTTTATGGGGACAGTCTAATGAAAAACTGTTTTTT	CASSLWGQSNEKLFF
once	TRBV6-1	15	NA	TRBJ2-1	TGTGCCAGCAGTGAACTTCGACAGACCTACAATGAGCAGTTCTTC	CASSELRQTYNEQFF
NA	TRBV4-2	16	TRBD2	TRBJ2-3	TGTGCCAGCAGCCAGGATGAGCGGGGGGGCCCTAGTACGCAGTATTTT	CASSQDERGGPSTQYF
NA	TRBV5-6	15	NA	TRBJ2-2	TGTGCCAGCAGCCGTCGAGTCTGGTCGCCCGGGGAGCTGTTTTTT	CASSRRVWSPGELFF
NA	TRBV6-4	16	TRBD1	TRBJ1-4	TGTGCCAGCAGTGACACAGCCGACAGGGAGATGGAAAAACTGTTTTTT	CASSDTADREMEKLFF
NA	TRBV7-9	15	TRBD2	TRBJ2-7	TGTGCCAGCAGCCCCCCGGGGGAGGGGTGGTACGAGCAGTACTTC	CASSPPGEGWYEQYF
NA	TRBV5-6	15	NA	TRBJ2-7	TGTGCCAGCAGCTGGATCCGGGACTCTTTATACGAGCAGTACTTC	CASSWIRDSLYEQYF
NA	TRBV7-8	14	NA	TRBJ2-2	TGTGCCAGCAGCCCCCCCAGTTCCACCGGGGAGCTGTTTTTT	CASSPPSSTGELFF